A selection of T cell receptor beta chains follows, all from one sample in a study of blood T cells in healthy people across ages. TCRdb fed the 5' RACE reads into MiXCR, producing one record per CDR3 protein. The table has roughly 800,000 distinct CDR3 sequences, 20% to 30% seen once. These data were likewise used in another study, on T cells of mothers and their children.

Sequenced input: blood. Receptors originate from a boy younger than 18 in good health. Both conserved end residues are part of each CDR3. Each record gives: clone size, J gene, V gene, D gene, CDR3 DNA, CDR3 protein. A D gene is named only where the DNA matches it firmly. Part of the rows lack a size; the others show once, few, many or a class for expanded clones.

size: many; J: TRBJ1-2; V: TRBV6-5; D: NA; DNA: TGTGCCAGCAGTTACGGCGCTAACTATGGCTACACCTTC; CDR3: CASSYGANYGYTF
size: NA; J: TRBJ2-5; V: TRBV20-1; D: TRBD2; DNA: TGCAGTGCTCGCGGGGGGGCCTGGCAAGAGACCCAGTACTTC; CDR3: CSARGGAWQETQYF
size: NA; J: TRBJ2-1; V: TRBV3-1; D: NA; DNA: TGTGCCAGCAGCCAACCGTCCGGAAATGAGCAGTTCTTC; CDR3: CASSQPSGNEQFF
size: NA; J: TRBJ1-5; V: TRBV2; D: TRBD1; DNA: TGTGCCAGCATGGACAGGGGGCCCAATCAGCCCCAGCATTTT; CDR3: CASMDRGPNQPQHF
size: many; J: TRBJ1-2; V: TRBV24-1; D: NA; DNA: TGTGCCACCTCCGCACATGATGGCTACACCTTC; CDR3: CATSAHDGYTF
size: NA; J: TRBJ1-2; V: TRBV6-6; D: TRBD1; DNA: TGTGCCAGCAGCGACACAGGGGAGGGCTATGGCTACACCTTC; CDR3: CASSDTGEGYGYTF
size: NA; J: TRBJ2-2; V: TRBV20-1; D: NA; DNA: TGCAGTGCTAGTAGAGGGGCGAACACCGGGGAGCTGTTTTTT; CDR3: CSASRGANTGELFF
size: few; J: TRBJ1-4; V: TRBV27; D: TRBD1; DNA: TGTGCCAGCAGTCCTCTTCAGGGGGCAAAGGAAAAACTGTTTTTT; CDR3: CASSPLQGAKEKLFF
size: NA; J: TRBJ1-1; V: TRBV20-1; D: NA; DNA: TGCAGTGCCAAGAACCGGGCGTTGCAGTCTGACACTGAAGCTTTCTTT; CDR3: CSAKNRALQSDTEAFF
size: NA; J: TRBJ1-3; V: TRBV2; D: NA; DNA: TGTGCCGGGCAGGGGAGTCTCTCTGGAAACACCATATATTTT; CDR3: CAGQGSLSGNTIYF
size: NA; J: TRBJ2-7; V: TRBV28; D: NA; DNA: TGTGCCAGCAGGACGACTTCCTTGCAGGGCGAGCAGTACTTC; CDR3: CASRTTSLQGEQYF